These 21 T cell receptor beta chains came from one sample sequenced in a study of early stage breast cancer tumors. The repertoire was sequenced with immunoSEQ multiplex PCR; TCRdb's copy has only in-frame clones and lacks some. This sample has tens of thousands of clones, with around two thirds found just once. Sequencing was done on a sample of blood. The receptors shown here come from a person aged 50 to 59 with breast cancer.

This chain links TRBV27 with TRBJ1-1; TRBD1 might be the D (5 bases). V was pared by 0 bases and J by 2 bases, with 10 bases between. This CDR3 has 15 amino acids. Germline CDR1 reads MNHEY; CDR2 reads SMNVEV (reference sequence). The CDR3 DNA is TGTGCCAGCAGTTTATCGGTTCAGGGAAACACTGAAGCTTTCTTT. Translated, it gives CASSLSVQGNTEAFF.

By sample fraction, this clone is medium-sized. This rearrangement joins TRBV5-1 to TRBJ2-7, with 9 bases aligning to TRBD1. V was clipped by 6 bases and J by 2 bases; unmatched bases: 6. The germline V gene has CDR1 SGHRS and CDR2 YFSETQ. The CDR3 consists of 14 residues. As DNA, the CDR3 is TGCGCCAGCAAGATACAGGGGGCCACCTACGAGCAGTACTTC. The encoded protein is CASKIQGATYEQYF.

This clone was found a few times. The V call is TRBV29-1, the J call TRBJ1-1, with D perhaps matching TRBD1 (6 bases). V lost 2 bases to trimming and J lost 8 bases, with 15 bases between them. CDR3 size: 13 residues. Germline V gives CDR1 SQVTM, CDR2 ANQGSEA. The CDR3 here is CSVERQGTPEAFF. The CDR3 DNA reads TGCAGCGTTGAAAGGCAGGGGACCCCGGAAGCTTTCTTT.

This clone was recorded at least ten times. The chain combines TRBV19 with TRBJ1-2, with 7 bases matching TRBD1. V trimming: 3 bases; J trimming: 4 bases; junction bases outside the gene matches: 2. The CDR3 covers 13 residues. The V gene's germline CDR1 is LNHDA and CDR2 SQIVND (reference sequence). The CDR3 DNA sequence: TGTGCCAGTAGTATGGGGACAGCCTATGGCTACACCTTC. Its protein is CASSMGTAYGYTF.

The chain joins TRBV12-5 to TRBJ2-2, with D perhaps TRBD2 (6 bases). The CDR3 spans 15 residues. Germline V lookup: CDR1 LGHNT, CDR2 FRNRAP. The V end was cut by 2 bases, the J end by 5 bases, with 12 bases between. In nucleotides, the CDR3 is TGTGCTAGTGGTTTGTATGCGGGGCATACCGGGGAGCTGTTTTTT. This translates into CASGLYAGHTGELFF.

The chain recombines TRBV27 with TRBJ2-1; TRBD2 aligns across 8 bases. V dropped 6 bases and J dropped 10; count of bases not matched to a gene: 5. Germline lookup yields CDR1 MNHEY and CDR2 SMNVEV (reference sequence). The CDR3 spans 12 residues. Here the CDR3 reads CASRRERGEQFF. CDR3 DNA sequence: TGTGCCAGCAGGCGTGAGCGGGGGGAGCAGTTCTTC.

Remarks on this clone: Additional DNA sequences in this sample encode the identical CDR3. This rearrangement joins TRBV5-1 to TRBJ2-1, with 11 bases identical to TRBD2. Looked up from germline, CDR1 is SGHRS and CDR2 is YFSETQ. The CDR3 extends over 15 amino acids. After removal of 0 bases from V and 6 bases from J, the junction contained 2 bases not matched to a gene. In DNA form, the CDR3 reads TGCGCCAGCAGCTTGGCTCTAGCGGGGGGCAATGAGCAGTTCTTC. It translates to CASSLALAGGNEQFF.

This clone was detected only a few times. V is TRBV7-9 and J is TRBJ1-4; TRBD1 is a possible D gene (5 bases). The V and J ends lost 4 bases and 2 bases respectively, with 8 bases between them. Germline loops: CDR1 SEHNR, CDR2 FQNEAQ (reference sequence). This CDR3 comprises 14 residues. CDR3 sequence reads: CASSSRQTNEKLFF. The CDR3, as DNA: TGTGCCAGCAGCTCTCGACAGACTAATGAAAAACTGTTTTTT.

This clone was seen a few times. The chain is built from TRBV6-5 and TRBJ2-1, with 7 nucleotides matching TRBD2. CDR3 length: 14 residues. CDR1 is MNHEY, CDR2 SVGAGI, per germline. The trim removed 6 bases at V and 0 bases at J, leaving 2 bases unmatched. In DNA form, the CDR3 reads TGTGCCAGCAGGGGAGGGAACTCCTACAATGAGCAGTTCTTC. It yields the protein CASRGGNSYNEQFF.

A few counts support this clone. CDR3 sequence reads: CATSREAAGEIYEQYF. Written as DNA, the CDR3 is TGTGCCACCAGCAGAGAAGCGGCAGGTGAAATCTACGAGCAGTACTTC. V and J are TRBV15 and TRBJ2-7; TRBD2 is a possible D gene (5 bases). In germline, CDR1 is LNHNV, CDR2 YYDKDF (reference sequence). V dropped 0 bases and J dropped 3 bases, with 15 bases sitting between them. The CDR3 has 16 residues.

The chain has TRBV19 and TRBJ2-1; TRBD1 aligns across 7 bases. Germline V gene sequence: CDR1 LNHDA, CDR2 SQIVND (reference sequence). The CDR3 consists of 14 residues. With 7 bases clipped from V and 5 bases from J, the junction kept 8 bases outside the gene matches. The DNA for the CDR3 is TGTGCCAGTACTGAACAGGGGAAGCACAATGAGCAGTTCTTC. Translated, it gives CASTEQGKHNEQFF.

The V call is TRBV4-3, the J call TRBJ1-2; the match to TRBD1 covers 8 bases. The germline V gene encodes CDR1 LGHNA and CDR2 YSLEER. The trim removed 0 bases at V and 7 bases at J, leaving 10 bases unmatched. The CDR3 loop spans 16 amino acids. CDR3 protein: CASSQEGTGFFSGYTF. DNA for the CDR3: TGCGCCAGCAGCCAAGAAGGGACAGGCTTTTTCAGTGGCTACACCTTC.

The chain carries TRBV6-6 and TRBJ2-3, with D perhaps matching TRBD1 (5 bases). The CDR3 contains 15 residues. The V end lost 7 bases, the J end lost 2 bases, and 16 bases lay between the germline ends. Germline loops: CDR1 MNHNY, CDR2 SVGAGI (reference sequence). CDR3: CASTPRGRVTDTQYF. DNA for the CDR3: TGTGCCAGCACCCCTCGAGGCAGGGTCACAGATACGCAGTATTTT.

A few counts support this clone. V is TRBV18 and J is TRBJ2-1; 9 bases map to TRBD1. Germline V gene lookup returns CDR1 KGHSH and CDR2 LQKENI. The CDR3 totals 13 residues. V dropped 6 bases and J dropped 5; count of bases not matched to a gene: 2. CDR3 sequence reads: CASSGQGDNEQFF. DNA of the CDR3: TGTGCCAGCTCGGGACAGGGTGACAATGAGCAGTTCTTC.

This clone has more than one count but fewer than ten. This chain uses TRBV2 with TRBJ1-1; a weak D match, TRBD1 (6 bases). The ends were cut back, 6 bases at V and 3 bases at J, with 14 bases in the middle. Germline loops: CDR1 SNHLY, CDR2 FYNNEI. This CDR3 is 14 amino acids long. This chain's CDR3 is CASSLTGGYTEAFF. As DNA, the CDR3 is TGTGCCAGCAGCCTGACAGGAGGTTACACTGAAGCTTTCTTT.

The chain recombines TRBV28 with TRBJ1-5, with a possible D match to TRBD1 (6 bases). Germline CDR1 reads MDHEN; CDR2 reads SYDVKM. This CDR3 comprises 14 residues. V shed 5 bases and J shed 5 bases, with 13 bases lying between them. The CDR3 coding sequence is TGTGCCAGCAGTCCAGGGGCAGGGTATCAGCCCCAGCATTTT. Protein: CASSPGAGYQPQHF.

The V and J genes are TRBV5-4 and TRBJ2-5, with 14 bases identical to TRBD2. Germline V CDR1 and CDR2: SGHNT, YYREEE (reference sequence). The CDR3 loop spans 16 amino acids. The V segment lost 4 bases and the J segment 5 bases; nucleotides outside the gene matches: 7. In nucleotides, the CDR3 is TGTGCCAGCAGCCAAGGGACTAGCGGGGGTGTCGAGACCCAGTACTTC. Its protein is CASSQGTSGGVETQYF.

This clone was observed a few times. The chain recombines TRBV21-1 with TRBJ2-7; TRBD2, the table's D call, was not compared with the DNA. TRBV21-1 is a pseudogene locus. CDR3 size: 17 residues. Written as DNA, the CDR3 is TGTGCCAGCAGCAAAAAGGGGGGGGGACGGCTCCTCTACGAGCAGTACGTC. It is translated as CASSKKGGGRLLYEQYV.

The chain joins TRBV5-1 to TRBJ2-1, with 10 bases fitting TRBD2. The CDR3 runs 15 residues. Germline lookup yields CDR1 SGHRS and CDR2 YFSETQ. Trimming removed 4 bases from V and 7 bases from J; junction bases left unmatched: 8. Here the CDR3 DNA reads TGCGCCAGCAGCCTGTCTAGCGGGAGCTTTAATGAGCAGTTCTTC. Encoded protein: CASSLSSGSFNEQFF. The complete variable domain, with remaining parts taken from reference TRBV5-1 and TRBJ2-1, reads KAGVTQTPRYLIKTRGQQVTLSCSPISGHRSVSWYQQTPGQGLQFLFEYFSETQRNKGNFPGRFSGRQFSNSRSEMNVSTLELGDSALYLCASSLSSGSFNEQFFGPGTRLTVL.

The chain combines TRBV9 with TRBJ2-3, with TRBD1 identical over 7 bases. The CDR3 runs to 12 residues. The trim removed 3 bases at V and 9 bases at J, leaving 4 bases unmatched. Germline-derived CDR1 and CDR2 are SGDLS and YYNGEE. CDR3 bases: TGTGCCAGCAGCGGGGACAGTTCAACGCAGTATTTT. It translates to CASSGDSSTQYF.

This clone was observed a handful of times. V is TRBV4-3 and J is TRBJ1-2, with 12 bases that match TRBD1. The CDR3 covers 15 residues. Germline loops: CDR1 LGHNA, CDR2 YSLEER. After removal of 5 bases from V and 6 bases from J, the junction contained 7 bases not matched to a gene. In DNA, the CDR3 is TGCGCCAGCAGCACTCAAGGGACAGGGGGCGATGGCTACACCTTC. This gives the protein CASSTQGTGGDGYTF.